This T cell receptor beta chain was sequenced during a study of blood T cell repertoires in COVID-19. Sequencing was performed with immunoSEQ multiplex PCR; in TCRdb, only in-frame clones are kept and a portion is missing. This sample carries around 300,000 clones, around 86% of them seen once, and the ten largest clones take less than 3%. The CDR3 length is 18 residues. The trim removed 5 bases at V and 4 bases at J, leaving 18 bases unmatched. Germline V CDR1 and CDR2: MNHEY, SMNVEV (reference sequence). The rearrangement uses TRBV27 and TRBJ2-5; 8 bases map to TRBD2. What was sequenced was peripheral blood. This clonotype was obtained from a woman in her 30s with active or convalescent COVID-19. The CDR3 coding sequence is TGTGCCAGCAGTCCCCGCTCCTGGAGCGGGGGAGTGGGAGAGACCCAGTACTTC. Its protein product is CASSPRSWSGGVGETQYF.